The 22 T cell receptor beta chains in this list originate from one sample, sequenced in a study of cytomegalovirus exposure and HLA in healthy donors. PCR was performed using 60 Vbeta and 13 Jbeta primers. The repertoire was sequenced with immunoSEQ multiplex PCR; TCRdb's copy has only in-frame clones and lacks some. The repertoire holds some 270,000 clones, 80% to 95% seen once, with less than 2% in the top ten. Material for sequencing was PBMCs. These receptor sequences come from a girl aged 2-10 years in good health and CMV-seronegative.

V is TRBV27 and J is TRBJ2-3; 12 bases match TRBD2. This CDR3 has 14 amino acids. V gave up 3 bases and J gave up 10 bases; unmatched junction bases: 5. Germline loops: CDR1 MNHEY, CDR2 SMNVEV (reference sequence). As DNA, the CDR3 is TGTGCCAGCAGTTTCCTAGCGGGAGGGCCAGCGCAGTATTTT. Protein sequence: CASSFLAGGPAQYF.

This rearrangement joins TRBV6-1 to TRBJ2-5; 7 bases map to TRBD1. V lost 6 bases to trimming and J lost 1 base; unmatched junction nucleotides: 8. The CDR3 contains 15 residues. CDR1 is MNHNS, CDR2 SASEGT, per germline. CDR3 sequence: CASSALTGIQETQYF. In DNA form, the CDR3 reads TGTGCCAGCAGCGCGTTGACAGGGATCCAAGAGACCCAGTACTTC.

The chain couples TRBV25-1 to TRBJ1-5; D is unresolved. The length of the CDR3 is 13 residues. Trimming cost V 6 bases and J 9 bases, with 15 bases left between them. In germline, CDR1 is MGHDK, CDR2 SYGVNS. The CDR3 here is CASRELDSGPQHF. The DNA for the CDR3 is TGTGCCAGCAGAGAGTTGGACTCGGGGCCCCAGCATTTT.

This chain uses TRBV5-1 with TRBJ2-5; D is undetermined. The J call is uncertain, as TRBJ2-7 better fits the DNA end. Germline lookup yields CDR1 SGHRS and CDR2 YFSETQ. The CDR3 is 11 residues long. CDR3 DNA sequence: TGCGCCAGCAGCTCAGGCTACGAGCAGTACTTC. It encodes CASSSGYEQYF.

Written as DNA, the CDR3 is TGTGCCAGCAGCTACAGGGGAGTAGCTTTCTTT. Protein sequence: CASSYRGVAFF. V and J are TRBV5-8 and TRBJ1-1; TRBD1 agrees at 7 bases. This CDR3 has 11 residues. With 3 bases clipped from V and 10 bases from J, the junction kept 3 bases outside the gene matches. Germline CDR1 reads SGHTS; CDR2 reads YDEGEE.

V usage is TRBV2 and J usage is TRBJ2-7; 12 nucleotides line up with TRBD2. Germline loops: CDR1 SNHLY, CDR2 FYNNEI. The CDR3 runs to 17 residues. After removal of 3 bases from V and 4 bases from J, the junction contained 10 bases not matched to a gene. CDR3 protein: CASSEATLAGGGYEQYF. CDR3 bases: TGTGCCAGCAGTGAGGCCACACTAGCGGGAGGAGGTTACGAGCAGTACTTC. The whole variable domain, filled in from reference TRBV2 and TRBJ2-7, reads EPEVTQTPSHQVTQMGQEVILRCVPISNHLYFYWYRQILGQKVEFLVSFYNNEISEKSEIFDDQFSVERPDGSNFTLKIRSTKLEDSAMYFCASSEATLAGGGYEQYFGPGTRLTVT.

The chain combines TRBV28 with TRBJ2-1; a weak D match, TRBD1 (5 bases). This CDR3 comprises 16 residues. The germline CDR1 and CDR2 sequences are MDHEN and SYDVKM. V lost 3 bases and J lost 8, with 20 bases in between. CDR3 coding DNA: TGTGCCAGCAGTTTCGACCACTCCAGGGCTAAGGATGAGCAGTTCTTC. Residues: CASSFDHSRAKDEQFF.

The chain links TRBV5-1 to TRBJ1-2; D is unclear. Germline V gene data show CDR1 as SGHRS and CDR2 as YFSETQ. The CDR3 is made up of 12 amino acids. V was shortened by 1 base and J by 3 bases, with 4 bases between the two germline ends. The CDR3 nucleotides are TGCGCCAGCAGCTTGACAGACTATGGCTACACCTTC. Amino acids: CASSLTDYGYTF.

The chain combines TRBV5-6 with TRBJ1-4, with unresolved D. This CDR3 has 11 amino acids. From germline, CDR1 is SGHDT and CDR2 YYEEEE. Trimming cost V 3 bases and J 7 bases, with 4 bases left between them. CDR3 DNA sequence: TGTGCCAGCAGCTCATCTGAAAAACTGTTTTTT. Its translation: CASSSSEKLFF.

The V and J genes are TRBV5-6 and TRBJ2-1; 12 bases fit TRBD2. The CDR3 is made up of 16 amino acids. Germline V lookup: CDR1 SGHDT, CDR2 YYEEEE. J lost 4 bases, V lost 4 bases, and 6 bases had no gene match. The chain's CDR3 is CASSLQLAGGYNEQFF. CDR3 bases: TGTGCCAGCAGCCTTCAACTAGCGGGGGGTTACAATGAGCAGTTCTTC.

The chain is built from TRBV28 and TRBJ2-1, with D tentatively TRBD2 (7 bases). V was pared by 3 bases and J by 10 bases, with 25 bases between. Germline CDR1 and CDR2: MDHEN and SYDVKM. The CDR3 is 17 amino acids. This chain's CDR3 is CASSLLISRGGSGEQFF. DNA for the CDR3: TGTGCCAGCAGTTTGTTGATCTCGAGGGGGGGTTCGGGGGAGCAGTTCTTC.

This clone turned up a few times. J is TRBJ2-1 and V is TRBV6-6; no reliable D call. Trimming removed 0 bases from V and 5 bases from J, with 5 bases in between. CDR1 is MNHNY, CDR2 SVGAGI, per germline (reference sequence). The CDR3 length is 13 residues. This CDR3 is CASSYSENNEQFF. CDR3 nucleotides: TGTGCCAGCAGTTACTCGGAGAACAATGAGCAGTTCTTC.

The rearrangement links TRBV5-6 to TRBJ2-1; D is unclear. This CDR3 region has 11 residues. Germline CDR1 reads SGHDT; CDR2 reads YYEEEE. Trimming left V 2 bases short and J 6 bases short, with 3 bases between. In DNA, the CDR3 is TGTGCCAGCAGCTTCGGCAATGAGCAGTTCTTC. Amino acid sequence: CASSFGNEQFF.

The chain links TRBV6-5 to TRBJ2-5; 7 bases match TRBD2. Losses at the gene ends were 0 bases for V and 3 bases for J; bases not matched to a gene: 4. Germline values: CDR1 MNHEY, CDR2 SVGAGI. The CDR3 totals 15 residues. CDR3 bases: TGTGCCAGCAGTTACTCGGGGCTAGCGGAAGAGACCCAGTACTTC. Encoded protein: CASSYSGLAEETQYF.

This CDR3 reads CASSLGQGAGTIYGYTF. The CDR3 region has the DNA TGTGCCAGCAGCTTAGGTCAGGGGGCAGGGACCATCTATGGCTACACCTTC. The V gene is TRBV7-9, the J gene TRBJ1-2; 8 nucleotides align to TRBD1. CDR1 SEHNR and CDR2 FQNEAQ come from the germline V gene (reference sequence). V lost 1 base, J lost 4 bases, and 11 bases stayed unmatched. The CDR3 has 17 amino acids.

The V call is TRBV7-9, the J call TRBJ2-7; D ambiguous. The V and J ends lost 1 base and 10 bases respectively, with 14 bases between them. Per the germline V gene, CDR1 is SEHNR and CDR2 is FQNEAQ (reference sequence). CDR3 length: 13 residues. This chain's CDR3 is CASSLDFTELQYF. The CDR3 DNA reads TGTGCCAGCAGCTTAGACTTTACAGAGCTACAGTACTTC.

This chain connects TRBV2 to TRBJ2-2; no clear D. Germline loops: CDR1 SNHLY, CDR2 FYNNEI. The CDR3 is made up of 11 amino acids. Trimming removed 4 bases at V and 9 bases at J, with 6 bases between. This CDR3 is CASSGARELFF. CDR3 coding DNA: TGTGCCAGCAGTGGGGCGAGGGAGCTGTTTTTT.

The J gene is TRBJ1-1, the V gene TRBV6-1, with D hard to call. Trimming removed 4 bases from V and 7 bases from J, with 25 bases in between. Germline V gene data show CDR1 as MNHNS and CDR2 as SASEGT. This CDR3 contains 17 residues. CDR3 residues: CASSGHLGSLEQIEAFF. The DNA for the CDR3 is TGTGCCAGCAGTGGTCACCTGGGGAGTCTAGAACAAATTGAAGCTTTCTTT.

The rearrangement joins TRBV7-9 to TRBJ1-4; D may be TRBD1 (6 bases). This CDR3 is built from 15 residues. Trimming removed 5 bases from V and 2 bases from J, with 12 bases in between. Germline V gives CDR1 SEHNR, CDR2 FQNEAQ (reference sequence). Here the CDR3 reads CASSPRGATNEKLFF. The CDR3 region has the DNA TGTGCCAGCAGCCCCCGGGGGGCCACTAATGAAAAACTGTTTTTT. The full variable domain, rest sourced from reference TRBV7-9 and TRBJ1-4, is DTGVSQNPRHKITKRGQNVTFRCDPISEHNRLYWYRQTLGQGPEFLTYFQNEAQLEKSRLLSDRFSAERPKGSFSTLEIQRTEQGDSAMYLCASSPRGATNEKLFFGSGTQLSVL.

There are a few counts of this clone. This chain joins TRBV27 and TRBJ2-1; TRBD2 agrees at 13 bases. Germline V gives CDR1 MNHEY, CDR2 SMNVEV (reference sequence). The CDR3 spans 14 residues. V was clipped by 6 bases and J by 4 bases; unmatched bases: 0. The CDR3 region has the DNA TGTGCCAGCAGGACTAGCGGGGGGTACAATGAGCAGTTCTTC. Its translation is CASRTSGGYNEQFF.

This clone was seen once. The chain has TRBV7-3 and TRBJ1-5, with a weak D call TRBD1 (6 bases). Trimming shortened V by 2 bases and J by 7 bases, and 15 bases separated the two germline ends. Germline CDR1 SGHTA, CDR2 FQGTGA. This CDR3 has 15 residues. CDR3 DNA sequence: TGTGCCAGCAGCTTAGTGAAAGGACAGAAGCAGCCCCAGCATTTT. Translating it yields CASSLVKGQKQPQHF. Together with reference TRBV7-3 and TRBJ1-5, the CDR3 gives the full variable domain: GAGVSQTPSNKVTEKGKYVELRCDPISGHTALYWYRQSLGQGPEFLIYFQGTGAADDSGLPNDRFFAVRPEGSVSTLKIQRTERGDSAVYLCASSLVKGQKQPQHFGDGTRLSIL.

The CDR3 reads CASSSGHGGYEQYF. CDR3 coding DNA: TGTGCCAGCAGCTCTGGACACGGCGGCTACGAGCAGTACTTC. The chain uses TRBV2 and TRBJ2-7; tentative D call: TRBD1 (5 bases). This CDR3 spans 14 amino acids. Looked up from germline, CDR1 is SNHLY and CDR2 is FYNNEI. Trimming took off 6 bases at V and 3 bases at J, with 15 bases between the two ends.